The 20 T cell receptor beta chains given below trace back to one sample, sequenced in a study of T cell repertoires in cytomegalovirus infection. MiXCR, applied by TCRdb to the reads, yields one record per CDR3 protein. The repertoire consists of about 530,000 distinct CDR3 sequences, with around a quarter occurring once and the leading ten covering about 13%. The sequenced sample was PBMCs. The receptors come from a human donor in good health (CMV status not recorded). Some clones in this sample may be carry-over from other donors' samples.

This clonotype has at least ten counts. The rearrangement joins TRBV7-9 to TRBJ2-1; tentatively, D is TRBD2 (5 bases). V shed 1 base and J shed 12 bases, with 13 bases lying between them. The CDR3 is 13 residues long. CDR1 SEHNR and CDR2 FQNEAQ come from the germline V gene (reference sequence). CDR3 sequence (DNA): TGTGCCAGCAGCTTAGGGGAGAGCCGCGGGCAGTTCTTC. Its translation is CASSLGESRGQFF.

The chain is built from TRBV9 and TRBJ1-4; TRBD1 matches at 8 bases. CDR1 and CDR2 from the germline V gene are SGDLS and YYNGEE. The CDR3 contains 15 residues. The ends lost 4 bases at V and 7 bases at J; junction bases unmatched: 9. This chain's CDR3 is CASSLRTGLGEKLFF. In nucleotides, the CDR3 is TGTGCCAGCAGCCTTCGGACAGGGTTAGGTGAAAAACTGTTTTTT.

The chain combines TRBV20-1 with TRBJ2-5; D gene unclear. The CDR3 is 12 residues long. V was pared by 6 bases and J by 2 bases, with 10 bases between. Germline CDR1 DFQATT, CDR2 SNEGSKA (reference sequence). The CDR3 loop reads CSARFRQETQYF. The DNA for the CDR3 is TGCAGTGCCCGTTTCAGACAAGAGACCCAGTACTTC.

This rearrangement joins TRBV28 to TRBJ1-6; no clear D gene. The CDR3 loop spans 16 amino acids. V lost 7 bases to trimming and J lost 0 bases, with 13 bases between them. CDR1 is MDHEN, CDR2 SYDVKM, per germline. CDR3 DNA sequence: TGTGCCAGCAAGTCGGCCCAGAGCTCCTATAATTCACCCCTCCACTTT. Its protein product is CASKSAQSSYNSPLHF.

This chain connects TRBV7-9 to TRBJ1-2; D is possibly TRBD1 (6 bases). V was trimmed by 4 bases and J by 8 bases, leaving 11 bases between them. CDR1 and CDR2 from the germline V gene are SEHNR and FQNEAQ (reference sequence). The CDR3 spans 12 residues. In DNA form, the CDR3 reads TGTGCCAGCAGCTCCCACAGGGAAGGCTACACCTTC. Translation: CASSSHREGYTF. Full variable domain (missing parts from reference TRBV7-9 and TRBJ1-2): DTGVSQNPRHKITKRGQNVTFRCDPISEHNRLYWYRQTLGQGPEFLTYFQNEAQLEKSRLLSDRFSAERPKGSFSTLEIQRTEQGDSAMYLCASSSHREGYTFGSGTRLTVV.

This clonotype was counted many times. The chain couples TRBV7-9 to TRBJ1-2, with 12 nucleotides matching TRBD1. From germline, CDR1 is SEHNR and CDR2 FQNEAQ (reference sequence). This CDR3 spans 19 amino acids. After removal of 5 bases from V and 3 bases from J, the junction contained 16 bases not matched to a gene. The CDR3 DNA sequence: TGTGCCAGCAGCGAGCGCCCGGGACAGGGGGCTCTCCTCCACTATGGCTACACCTTC. It specifies CASSERPGQGALLHYGYTF.

V is TRBV20-1 and J is TRBJ1-5; D is undetermined. This CDR3 has 13 residues. Per germline, CDR1 DFQATT and CDR2 SNEGSKA (reference sequence). The V end was cut by 4 bases, the J end by 4 bases, with 11 bases between. Written as DNA, the CDR3 is TGCAGTGCTACTGGACGTTCGAATCAGCCCCAGCATTTT. Translation: CSATGRSNQPQHF.

The V and J genes are TRBV4-3 and TRBJ2-1, with 10 bases that match TRBD2. The CDR3 consists of 15 residues. Looked up from germline, CDR1 is LGHNA and CDR2 is YSLEER. Trimming at V came to 1 base and at J to 7 bases, leaving 4 bases not matched to a gene. The CDR3 DNA sequence: TGCGCCAGCAGCCAAGGGGCTAGCGGGAGTAATGAGCAGTTCTTC. Residues: CASSQGASGSNEQFF.

This clonotype was picked up a small number of times. The rearrangement links TRBV20-1 to TRBJ2-7, with D unresolved. The CDR3 is made up of 16 amino acids. V was clipped by 1 base and J by 0 bases, with 16 bases between them. From germline, CDR1 is DFQATT and CDR2 SNEGSKA (reference sequence). The DNA for the CDR3 is TGCAGTGCTAGAGTCCTTGATTGCGGAGTCTCCTACGAGCAGTACGTC. It specifies CSARVLDCGVSYEQYV.

This clonotype was counted only a few times. Here the CDR3 DNA reads TGTGCCAGCAGCTTTGGGGCAGAAGAGACCCAGTACTTC. Its protein product is CASSFGAEETQYF. The chain links TRBV5-6 to TRBJ2-5; D perhaps matches TRBD1 (5 bases). Germline CDR1 reads SGHDT; CDR2 reads YYEEEE. The CDR3 spans 13 residues. Trimming removed 2 bases at V and 3 bases at J, with 8 bases between.

This clonotype was seen ten or more times. This sequence joins TRBV12-3 or TRBV12-4 and TRBJ2-5; D might be TRBD2 (6 bases). The V end lost 3 bases, the J end lost 4 bases, and 9 bases lay between the germline ends. This CDR3 spans 13 amino acids. In DNA form, the CDR3 reads TGTGCCAGCAGTTTCGGGGGAGTAGAGACCCAGTACTTC. Translating it yields CASSFGGVETQYF.

The chain combines TRBV11-2 with TRBJ2-1; the D is unclear. This CDR3 is built from 14 residues. Germline lookup yields CDR1 SGHAT and CDR2 FQNNGV. The V end lost 1 base, the J end lost 9 bases, and 13 bases lay between the germline ends. The CDR3 region has the DNA TGTGCCAGCAGCTTAGGAGTCCTAGTTGGTGAGCAGTTCTTC. Its translation is CASSLGVLVGEQFF.

This clonotype occurred many times. The chain recombines TRBV6-6 with TRBJ1-2, with a weak D call TRBD1 (5 bases). CDR3 length: 15 amino acids. Germline CDR1 is MNHNY and CDR2 is SVGAGI (reference sequence). V was trimmed by 2 bases and J by 8 bases, leaving 18 bases between them. CDR3 loop: CASSYSPGITRGYTF. The CDR3 coding sequence is TGTGCCAGCAGTTACAGTCCAGGGATAACGCGAGGCTACACCTTC.

This clonotype turned up a few times. The chain links TRBV6-1 to TRBJ2-1, with 7 bases aligning to TRBD2. The CDR3 sequence is 14 residues long. V dropped 6 bases and J dropped 1; count of bases not matched to a gene: 3. Germline CDR1 MNHNS, CDR2 SASEGT. The CDR3 spells CASRSGASYNEQFF. The CDR3 DNA is TGTGCCAGCAGGAGCGGGGCGTCCTACAATGAGCAGTTCTTC.

This clonotype was seen only a few times. DNA of the CDR3: TGTGCCAGCAGCCGGGAAGGGAATGAGCAGTTCTTC. As protein: CASSREGNEQFF. V is TRBV7-9 and J is TRBJ2-1; tentatively, D is TRBD2 (5 bases). The germline V gene has CDR1 SEHNR and CDR2 FQNEAQ (reference sequence). Between the trimmed V and J ends, which lost 5 bases and 7 bases, there was a span of 9 bases. The CDR3 consists of 12 residues.

Concerning this clonotype: Relative to the germline gene, one junction end is altered; a read error may explain this. This chain uses TRBV20-1 with TRBJ2-5; D may be TRBD2 (5 bases). The CDR3 contains 8 residues. Germline assignment: CDR1 DFQATT and CDR2 SNEGSKA (reference sequence). CDR3 sequence: CSARDGVF. The CDR3 nucleotides are TGCAGTGCTAGAGACGGGGTTTTC.

This chain uses TRBV20-1 with TRBJ2-7, with D perhaps TRBD1 (6 bases). The CDR3 has 12 amino acids. Germline CDR1 DFQATT, CDR2 SNEGSKA (reference sequence). For the CDR3, the DNA is TGCAGCTCCCAGGGGTTGGGCTACGAGCAGTACTTC. This gives the protein CSSQGLGYEQYF.

This clonotype was counted between two and nine times. The CDR3 region is CASSLDRFPSYNEQFF. As DNA, the CDR3 is TGTGCCAGCAGTCTTGACAGGTTCCCCTCCTACAATGAGCAGTTCTTC. This rearrangement joins TRBV28 to TRBJ2-1, with a possible D match to TRBD1 (6 bases). Germline V CDR1 and CDR2: MDHEN, SYDVKM. This CDR3 region has 16 residues. The V end was cut by 5 bases, the J end by 0 bases, with 14 bases between.

V gene TRBV7-2 combines with J gene TRBJ1-2; TRBD1 is a possible D gene (5 bases). Germline V lookup: CDR1 SGHTA, CDR2 FQGNSA. V lost 5 bases to trimming and J lost 4 bases, with 23 bases between them. CDR3 size: 17 residues. CDR3 residues: CASSPDHSFPGGYGYTF. The CDR3 nucleotides read TGTGCCAGCAGCCCAGACCACAGCTTCCCGGGGGGCTATGGCTACACCTTC.

This chain links TRBV6-2 or TRBV6-3 with TRBJ1-1, with 7 positions matching TRBD1. The germline gives CDR1 MNHEY, CDR2 SVGEGT. This CDR3 is 16 amino acids long. The ends lost 1 base at V and 7 bases at J; junction bases unmatched: 12. CDR3: CASSYFARDSLYEAFF. CDR3 DNA: TGTGCCAGCAGTTACTTCGCCCGGGACAGCCTCTATGAAGCTTTCTTT.